This T cell receptor beta chain was sequenced in a study of neoadjuvant anti-PD-1 for oral cavity cancer. Germline CDR1 and CDR2: LNHNV and YYDKDF (reference sequence). This CDR3 contains 14 residues. Unmatched junction bases numbered 5, after V lost 4 bases and J lost 5 bases. This clone appeared once. This table comes from immunoSEQ multiplex PCR, and its TCRdb copy is limited to in-frame clones, with some not included. This sample has around 81,000 clones; under 85% occur once, and the top ten carry 2.5% to 4%. This TCR derives from a person aged 35 to 85 with oral cavity squamous cell carcinoma. The sequencing here drew on PBMCs, taken before nivolumab (anti-PD-1) treatment. This chain uses TRBV15 with TRBJ2-7; the match to TRBD2 covers 10 bases. CDR3 region: CATSTRTSGHEQYF. The CDR3 DNA follows: TGTGCCACCAGCACTCGGACTAGCGGCCACGAGCAGTACTTC.